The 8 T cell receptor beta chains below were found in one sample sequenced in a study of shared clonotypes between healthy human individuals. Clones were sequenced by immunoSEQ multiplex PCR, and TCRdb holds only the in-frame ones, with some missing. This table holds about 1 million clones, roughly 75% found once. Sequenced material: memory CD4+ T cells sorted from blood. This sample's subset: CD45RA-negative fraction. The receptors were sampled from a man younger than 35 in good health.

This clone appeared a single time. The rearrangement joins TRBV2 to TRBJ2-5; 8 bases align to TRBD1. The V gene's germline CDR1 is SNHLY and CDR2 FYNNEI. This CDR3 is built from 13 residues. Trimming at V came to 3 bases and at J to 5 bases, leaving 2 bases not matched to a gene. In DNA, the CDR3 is TGTGCCAGCAGTGACAGGGGGCGGGAGACCCAGTACTTC. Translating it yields CASSDRGRETQYF.

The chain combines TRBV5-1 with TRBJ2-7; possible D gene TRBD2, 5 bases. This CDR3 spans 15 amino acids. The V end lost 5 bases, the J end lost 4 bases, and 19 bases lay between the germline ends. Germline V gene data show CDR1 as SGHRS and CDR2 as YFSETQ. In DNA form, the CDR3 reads TGCGCCAGCAGGCTGCAGCACGCCCCGGGGTACGAGCAGTACTTC. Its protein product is CASRLQHAPGYEQYF.

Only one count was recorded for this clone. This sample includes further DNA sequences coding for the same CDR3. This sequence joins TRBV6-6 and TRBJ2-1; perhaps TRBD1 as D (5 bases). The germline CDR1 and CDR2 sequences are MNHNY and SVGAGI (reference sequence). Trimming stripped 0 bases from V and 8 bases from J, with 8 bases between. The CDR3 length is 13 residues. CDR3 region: CASSYSGRDEQFF. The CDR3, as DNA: TGTGCCAGCAGTTACTCCGGCAGGGATGAGCAGTTCTTC.

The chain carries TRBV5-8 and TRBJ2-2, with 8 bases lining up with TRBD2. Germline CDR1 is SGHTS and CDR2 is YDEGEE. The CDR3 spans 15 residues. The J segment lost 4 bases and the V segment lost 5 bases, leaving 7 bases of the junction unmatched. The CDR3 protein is CASRPGTRSTGELFF. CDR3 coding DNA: TGTGCCAGCAGGCCCGGGACTAGGAGCACCGGGGAGCTGTTTTTT.

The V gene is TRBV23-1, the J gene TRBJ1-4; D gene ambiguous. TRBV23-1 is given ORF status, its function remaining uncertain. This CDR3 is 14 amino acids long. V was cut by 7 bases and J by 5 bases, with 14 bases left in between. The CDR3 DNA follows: TGCGCCAGCACCGGAGACGGAACCAATGAAAAACTGTTTTTT. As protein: CASTGDGTNEKLFF.

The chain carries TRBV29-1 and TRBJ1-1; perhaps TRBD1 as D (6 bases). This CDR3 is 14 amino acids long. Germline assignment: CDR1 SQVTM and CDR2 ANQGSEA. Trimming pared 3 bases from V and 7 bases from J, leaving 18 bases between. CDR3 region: CSVDDRGASYEAFF. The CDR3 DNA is TGCAGCGTTGATGATCGGGGGGCGTCATATGAAGCTTTCTTT. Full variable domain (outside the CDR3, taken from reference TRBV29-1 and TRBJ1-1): SAVISQKPSRDICQRGTSLTIQCQVDSQVTMMFWYRQQPGQSLTLIATANQGSEATYESGFVIDKFPISRPNLTFSTLTVSNMSPEDSSIYLCSVDDRGASYEAFFGQGTRLTVV.

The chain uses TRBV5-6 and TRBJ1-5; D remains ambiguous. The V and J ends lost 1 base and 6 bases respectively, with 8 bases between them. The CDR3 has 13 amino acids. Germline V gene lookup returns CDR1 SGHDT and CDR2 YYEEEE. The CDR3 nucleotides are TGTGCCAGCAGCTTGAGACCATCTCAGCCCCAGCATTTT. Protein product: CASSLRPSQPQHF.

The CDR3 loop is CASSESVSNQPQHF. CDR3 DNA: TGTGCCAGCAGTGAATCCGTTAGCAATCAGCCCCAGCATTTT. The chain uses TRBV2 and TRBJ1-5; D uncertain. Germline CDR1 is SNHLY and CDR2 is FYNNEI. The CDR3 is 14 amino acids. The germline V and J ends were trimmed by 2 bases and 0 bases, with 5 bases remaining between them.